This entry lists 13 T cell receptor beta chains sequenced from one sample in a study of glioma-infiltrating T cells after dendritic cell vaccination. This table comes from immunoSEQ multiplex PCR, and its TCRdb copy is limited to in-frame clones, with some not included. The profile shows under 100,000 clones, roughly 90% of them singletons. Specimen: blood, collected before dendritic cell vaccination. These receptors originate from a human donor with glioblastoma.

J is TRBJ1-2 and V is TRBV25-1, with D perhaps TRBD1 (5 bases). The CDR3 totals 14 residues. Germline V CDR1 and CDR2: MGHDK, SYGVNS. The V end was cut by 5 bases, the J end by 10 bases, with 20 bases between. CDR3 region: CASSKGNRQSLYTF. CDR3 nucleotides: TGTGCCAGCAGTAAAGGCAATCGACAGAGTCTCTACACCTTC.

This CDR3 reads CASSSTRQGGRRTQYF. DNA for the CDR3: TGTGCCAGCAGCTCCACCCGCCAGGGAGGACGACGGACCCAGTACTTC. The rearrangement joins TRBV7-9 to TRBJ2-5; a weak D match, TRBD2 (6 bases). CDR1 and CDR2 from the germline V gene are SEHNR and FQNEAQ (reference sequence). Trimming removed 4 bases at V and 7 bases at J, with 22 bases between. This CDR3 is 16 amino acids long.

V and J are TRBV19 and TRBJ2-1, with a weak D call TRBD2 (6 bases). Germline V gene sequence: CDR1 LNHDA, CDR2 SQIVND (reference sequence). V lost 5 bases to trimming and J lost 4 bases, with 12 bases between them. The length of the CDR3 is 14 residues. DNA of the CDR3: TGTGCCAGTAGTGGCCGGGACTTTTACAATGAGCAGTTCTTC. This codes for CASSGRDFYNEQFF. The full variable domain, its missing parts supplied by reference TRBV19 and TRBJ2-1, is DGGITQSPKYLFRKEGQNVTLSCEQNLNHDAMYWYRQDPGQGLRLIYYSQIVNDFQKGDIAEGYSVSREKKESFPLTVTSAQKNPTAFYLCASSGRDFYNEQFFGPGTRLTVL.

This clone has just one count. V and J are TRBV11-3 and TRBJ2-1; D is unclear. Trimming left V 1 base short and J 4 bases short, with 5 bases between. The CDR3 spans 13 residues. The germline gives CDR1 SGHNT, CDR2 YENEEA. CDR3 amino acids: CASSLVEYNEQFF. CDR3 nucleotides: TGTGCCAGCAGCTTAGTGGAGTACAATGAGCAGTTCTTC.

The V gene is TRBV11-3, the J gene TRBJ2-7, with D perhaps matching TRBD2 (5 bases). CDR1 is SGHNT and CDR2 is YENEEA in the germline V gene. V was clipped by 1 base and J by 1 base, with 5 bases between them. The CDR3 totals 13 residues. The CDR3 DNA is TGTGCCAGCAGCTTAGGAGGGTCCTACGAGCAGTACTTC. It codes for CASSLGGSYEQYF.

This sequence joins TRBV6-1 and TRBJ1-2, with a tentative D call TRBD1 (5 bases). This CDR3 has 12 residues. Trimming removed 8 bases from V and 8 bases from J, with 15 bases in between. Germline CDR1 is MNHNS and CDR2 is SASEGT. The DNA for the CDR3 is TGTGCCAGCGGCTATGGGGGGGAGGGCTACACCTTC. Its protein is CASGYGGEGYTF.

CDR3 nucleotide sequence: TGTGCCAGTAGTACCGGGGCAACTAATGAAAAACTGTTTTTT. The encoded protein is CASSTGATNEKLFF. V usage is TRBV19 and J usage is TRBJ1-4, with no clear D. From germline, CDR1 is LNHDA and CDR2 SQIVND (reference sequence). V lost 4 bases and J lost 0, with 6 bases in between. The CDR3 is made up of 14 amino acids.

This rearrangement joins TRBV2 to TRBJ1-3; 7 nucleotides line up with TRBD1. V lost 4 bases to trimming and J lost 3 bases; unmatched junction nucleotides: 9. The CDR3 covers 16 residues. Germline CDR1 SNHLY, CDR2 FYNNEI. CDR3 loop: CASSAQGFSGGNTIYF. Written as DNA, the CDR3 is TGTGCCAGCAGTGCACAGGGGTTTTCTGGTGGAAACACCATATATTTT.

The chain recombines TRBV6-5 with TRBJ1-5; D unresolved. The germline V and J ends were trimmed by 5 bases and 7 bases, with 12 bases remaining between them. The CDR3 loop spans 13 amino acids. Germline loops: CDR1 MNHEY, CDR2 SVGAGI. The CDR3 DNA reads as TGTGCCAGCAGTGGCCATACAGTCCAGCCCCAGCATTTT. It translates to CASSGHTVQPQHF.

CDR3: CASSFPPLAGTGELFF. CDR3 coding DNA: TGTGCCAGCAGCTTCCCCCCGCTAGCGGGGACCGGGGAGCTGTTTTTT. The rearrangement links TRBV5-4 to TRBJ2-2; 9 bases align to TRBD2. Germline CDR1 and CDR2: SGHNT and YYREEE (reference sequence). Trimming removed 2 bases from V and 5 bases from J; junction bases left unmatched: 7. The CDR3 is made up of 16 amino acids.

V and J are TRBV9 and TRBJ2-2, with 11 nucleotides matching TRBD1. Germline V lookup: CDR1 SGDLS, CDR2 YYNGEE. J gave up 4 bases and V 3 bases, and 5 bases lay outside the gene matches. The CDR3 runs 16 residues. CDR3 sequence reads: CASSAMGTGGTGELFF. Written as DNA, the CDR3 is TGTGCCAGCAGCGCCATGGGGACAGGGGGCACCGGGGAGCTGTTTTTT.

The J gene is TRBJ2-1, the V gene TRBV5-1, with 11 bases fitting TRBD2. Germline values: CDR1 SGHRS, CDR2 YFSETQ. This CDR3 region has 14 residues. V was clipped by 0 bases and J by 8 bases; unmatched bases: 1. The CDR3 DNA reads as TGCGCCAGCAGCTTGGGTAGCGGGAGGGATGAGCAGTTCTTC. Its protein product is CASSLGSGRDEQFF.

This clone was seen only once. The genes are TRBV7-6 and TRBJ2-1; 8 nucleotides match TRBD1. The CDR3 consists of 15 residues. V was pared by 3 bases and J by 0 bases, with 1 base of the junction left unmatched. Germline CDR1 is SGHVS and CDR2 is FNYEAQ. The CDR3 region is CASSFGQGSYNEQFF. The CDR3 region has the DNA TGTGCCAGCAGCTTTGGACAGGGCTCCTACAATGAGCAGTTCTTC.